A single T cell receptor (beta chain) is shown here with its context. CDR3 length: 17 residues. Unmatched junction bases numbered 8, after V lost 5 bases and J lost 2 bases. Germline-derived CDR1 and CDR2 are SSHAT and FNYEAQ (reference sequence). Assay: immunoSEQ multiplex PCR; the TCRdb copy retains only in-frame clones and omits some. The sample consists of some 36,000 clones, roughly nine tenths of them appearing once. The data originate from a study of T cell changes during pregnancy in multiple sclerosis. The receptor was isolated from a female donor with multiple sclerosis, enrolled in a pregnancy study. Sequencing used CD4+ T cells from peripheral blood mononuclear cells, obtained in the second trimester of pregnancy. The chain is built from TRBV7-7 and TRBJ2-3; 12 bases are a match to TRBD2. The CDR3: CASSPRLAGANTDTQYF. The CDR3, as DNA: TGTGCCAGCAGCCCAAGACTAGCGGGGGCGAACACAGATACGCAGTATTTT.